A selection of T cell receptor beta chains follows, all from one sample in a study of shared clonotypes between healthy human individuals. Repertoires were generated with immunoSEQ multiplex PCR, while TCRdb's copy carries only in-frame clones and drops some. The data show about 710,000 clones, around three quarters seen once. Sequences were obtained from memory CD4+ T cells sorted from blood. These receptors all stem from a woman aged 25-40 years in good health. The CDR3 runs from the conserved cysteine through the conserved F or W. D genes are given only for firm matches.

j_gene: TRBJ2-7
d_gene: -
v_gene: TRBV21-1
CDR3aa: CASSKCRGHQGTYEQYF

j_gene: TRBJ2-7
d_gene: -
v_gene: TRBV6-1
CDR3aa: CASSVITGTWEQYF

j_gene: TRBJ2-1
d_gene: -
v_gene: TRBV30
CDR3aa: CAWSEGGGWYNEQFF

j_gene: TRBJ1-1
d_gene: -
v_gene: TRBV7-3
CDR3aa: CASSSRANTEAFF

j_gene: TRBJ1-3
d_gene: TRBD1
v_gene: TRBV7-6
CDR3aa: CASPTGAGNTIYF

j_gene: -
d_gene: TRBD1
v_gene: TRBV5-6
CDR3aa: CASLAGRDRGLNEQYF

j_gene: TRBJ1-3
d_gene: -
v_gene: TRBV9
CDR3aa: CASSPHPGLAARSGNTIYF

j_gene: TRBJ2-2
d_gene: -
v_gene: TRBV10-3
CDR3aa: CAISEDGELFF

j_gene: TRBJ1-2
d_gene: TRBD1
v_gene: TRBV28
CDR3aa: CASSPTGGWGANYGYTF

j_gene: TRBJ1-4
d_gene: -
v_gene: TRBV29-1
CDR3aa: CSATAGKLFF

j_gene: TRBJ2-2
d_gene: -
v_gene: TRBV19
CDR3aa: CASSIRRALGELFF

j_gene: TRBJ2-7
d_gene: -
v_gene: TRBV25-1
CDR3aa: CASSEDETGYEQYF

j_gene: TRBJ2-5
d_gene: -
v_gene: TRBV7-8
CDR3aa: CASSLNTGRAETQYF

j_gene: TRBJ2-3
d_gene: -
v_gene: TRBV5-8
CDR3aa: CASSVDGFTQYF

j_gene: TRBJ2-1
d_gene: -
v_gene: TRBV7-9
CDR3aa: CASSLERGDNEQFF

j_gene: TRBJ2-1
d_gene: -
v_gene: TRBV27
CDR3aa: CASSSRRASYNEQFF

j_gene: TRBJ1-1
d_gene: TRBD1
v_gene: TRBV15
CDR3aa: CATSTPYRGRAFF

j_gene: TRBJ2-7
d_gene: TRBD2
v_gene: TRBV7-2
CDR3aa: CASSLGTSGLSTRYF

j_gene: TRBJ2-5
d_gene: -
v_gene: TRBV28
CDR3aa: CASSLSQGGYQETQYF

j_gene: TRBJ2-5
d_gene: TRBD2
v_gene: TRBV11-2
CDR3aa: CASSPTSGRRETQYF

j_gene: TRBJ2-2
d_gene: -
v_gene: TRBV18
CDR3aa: CASSPPRVINTGELFF

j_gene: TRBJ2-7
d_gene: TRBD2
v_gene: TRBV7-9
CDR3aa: CASSPSGISSYEQYF

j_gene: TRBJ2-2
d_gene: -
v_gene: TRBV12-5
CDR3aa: CASGLIGGIGTGELFF

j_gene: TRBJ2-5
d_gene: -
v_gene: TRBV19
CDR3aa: CASSPWVFSQETQYF

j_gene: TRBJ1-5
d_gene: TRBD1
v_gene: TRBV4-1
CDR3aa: CASSQGHTGELEISNQPQHF